A selection of T cell receptor beta chains follows, all from one sample in a study of T cells in Graves' hyperthyroidism and ophthalmopathy. TCRdb re-derived calls from the multiplex PCR reads in MiXCR, one entry per CDR3 protein. The sample shows over 700,000 distinct CDR3 sequences, around 20% of them seen only once. The sample taken for sequencing was blood. Receptor source: a woman aged 50 to 65 with Graves' hyperthyroidism that later progressed to Graves' ophthalmopathy. Each CDR3 is given with its conserved first and last residue. D genes are given only for firm matches. Expanded clones are given a class, and other clones once, few, many or no size at all.

TRBJ2-3	-	-	18	TRBV7-9	CASSFLPQGYGGTDTQYF	TGTGCCAGCAGCTTCTTGCCCCAGGGGTATGGAGGCACAGATACGCAGTATTTT
TRBJ2-3	many	-	15	TRBV12-3/TRBV12-4	CASRTGVVGTDTQYF	TGTGCCAGCAGGACGGGGGTGGTAGGCACAGATACGCAGTATTTT
TRBJ1-1	many	-	14	TRBV6-1	CASNPGRWNTEAFF	TGTGCCAGCAACCCGGGACGGTGGAACACTGAAGCTTTCTTT
TRBJ1-5	-	-	14	TRBV7-2	CASSSQCTRQPQHF	TGTGCCAGCAGCTCCCAGTGTACCCGGCAGCCCCAGCATTTT
TRBJ2-2	few	-	14	TRBV2	CASSEARTTGELFF	TGTGCCAGCAGTGAGGCCAGGACCACCGGGGAGCTGTTTTTT
TRBJ1-1	once	TRBD1	13	TRBV19	CASRTHRGIEAFF	TGTGCCAGCAGGACCCACAGGGGCATTGAAGCTTTCTTT
TRBJ1-5	-	-	15	TRBV5-5	CASSLGQGESQPQHF	TGTGCCAGCAGCTTGGGTCAGGGCGAAAGTCAGCCCCAGCATTTT
TRBJ2-3	many	TRBD2	16	TRBV11-2	CASSLEASGGTDTQYF	TGTGCCAGCAGCTTAGAGGCTAGCGGGGGCACAGATACGCAGTATTTT
TRBJ2-2	-	-	13	TRBV29-1	CSVQGWNTGELFF	TGCAGCGTGCAGGGATGGAACACCGGGGAGCTGTTTTTT
TRBJ2-1	many	TRBD2	14	TRBV2	CASSELSGDNEQFF	TGTGCCAGCAGTGAACTAAGCGGGGACAATGAGCAGTTCTTC
TRBJ1-4	-	TRBD1	15	TRBV15	CATSRGQGENEKLFF	TGTGCCACCAGCAGAGGACAGGGAGAAAATGAAAAACTGTTTTTT
TRBJ1-2	-	-	14	TRBV12-3/TRBV12-4	CASSLGMEGHGYTF	TGTGCCAGCAGTTTAGGGATGGAGGGGCACGGCTACACCTTC
TRBJ2-5	many	TRBD2	15	TRBV5-1	CASSRASGESETQYF	TGCGCCAGCAGCCGGGCTAGCGGGGAATCAGAGACCCAGTACTTC
TRBJ2-7	many	TRBD2	14	TRBV27	CASSFSGDNYEQYF	TGTGCCAGCAGTTTTAGCGGGGACAACTACGAGCAGTACTTC
TRBJ2-1	many	TRBD2	15	TRBV12-3/TRBV12-4	CASSYGLAGGNEQFF	TGTGCCAGCAGCTACGGACTAGCGGGGGGTAATGAGCAGTTCTTC
TRBJ1-1	many	TRBD1	14	TRBV12-3/TRBV12-4	CASSFRTGQGEAFF	TGTGCCAGCAGTTTCCGAACCGGACAGGGGGAAGCTTTCTTT
TRBJ2-2	-	-	16	TRBV5-4	CASSLAGSANTGELFF	TGTGCCAGCAGCTTGGCGGGCAGCGCGAACACCGGGGAGCTGTTTTTT
TRBJ2-5	few	-	15	TRBV6-2/TRBV6-3	CASSYSAGASETQYF	TGTGCCAGCAGTTACTCCGCGGGGGCCTCAGAGACCCAGTACTTC